This is a list of T cell receptor beta chains from one sample in a study of cytomegalovirus exposure and HLA in healthy donors. TCRdb's table, derived via immunoSEQ multiplex PCR, lists solely in-frame clones and lacks some. Here the sample spans over 150,000 clones, 60% to 85% being singletons. Sequencing was carried out using PBMCs. The source of these receptors is a man in his fifties or sixties in good health and CMV-seropositive. Both conserved end residues are part of each CDR3. The D gene is left open where the match is weak. Size is stated for part of the rows, as once, few or many counts, or as a class when the clone is expanded.

>TRBV7-8|few|TRBJ1-2|.
TGTGCCAGCAGCAGTCACCCAGGGGCCTATGGCTACACCTTC
CASSSHPGAYGYTF
>TRBV7-3|.|TRBJ2-4|TRBD2
TGTGCCAGCAGCCCCGGGGGGACCTTAGCCAAAAACATTCAGTACTTC
CASSPGGTLAKNIQYF
>TRBV28|.|TRBJ1-2|.
TGTGCCAGCAGTTTATTTCCCAGGGAGGCCACCTTC
CASSLFPREATF
>TRBV5-6|once|TRBJ2-7|.
TGTGCCAGCAGCTTACCAGGGGAAGGGGACTACGAGCAGTACTTC
CASSLPGEGDYEQYF
>TRBV18|once|TRBJ2-6|.
TGTGCCAGCTCACCACGGCGGCGGAGGACAGTTGCTGGGGCCAACGTCCTGACTTTC
CASSPRRRRTVAGANVLTF
>TRBV7-2|.|TRBJ2-7|.
TGTGCCAGCAGCCCGAATCTAGCCTACGAGCAGTACTTC
CASSPNLAYEQYF
>TRBV4-2|.|TRBJ2-7|.
TGTGCCAGCAGTCCGGAGGTTGGCTACGAGCAGTACTTC
CASSPEVGYEQYF
>TRBV7-9|.|TRBJ2-4|.
TGTGCCAGCAGCTTTGATGTTGGAGCCGCCAAAAACATTCAGTACTTC
CASSFDVGAAKNIQYF
>TRBV2|.|TRBJ2-1|TRBD2
TGTGCCAGCACGGGGGGGATGGGTGAGCAGTTCTTC
CASTGGMGEQFF
>TRBV29-1|.|TRBJ2-4|.
TGCAGCGCACTTAATGACATTCAGTACTTC
CSALNDIQYF
>TRBV7-9|.|TRBJ2-7|TRBD1
TGTGCCAGCAGCCACCGGGACAGGGCTTACGAGCAGTACTTC
CASSHRDRAYEQYF
>TRBV27|.|TRBJ2-7|.
TGTGCCAGCAGTTTATCCGGGTTCACCTACGAGCAGTACTTC
CASSLSGFTYEQYF
>TRBV28|once|TRBJ2-5|TRBD2
TGTGCCAGCGCTAGCGGGGGTAACGTGGAGACCCAGTACTTC
CASASGGNVETQYF
>TRBV7-3|.|TRBJ1-6|.
TGTGCCAGCAGCTCTACAGGGAAGGATTCACCCCTCCACTTT
CASSSTGKDSPLHF
>TRBV7-8|.|TRBJ2-6|TRBD1
TGTGCCAGCAGCTTAGTTAGACAGGGGAACTCTGGGGCCAACGTCCTGACTTTC
CASSLVRQGNSGANVLTF
>TRBV19|.|TRBJ1-2|.
TGTGCCAGCCGGGTTCGGGACTATGGCTACACCTTC
CASRVRDYGYTF
>TRBV5-1|.|TRBJ2-6|.
TGCGCCAGCAGCTTGGGGCCGCCGATGGGGGCCAACGTCCTGACTTTC
CASSLGPPMGANVLTF
>TRBV9|few|TRBJ2-1|.
TGTGCCAGCAGCGTGGACAGAGACTATGGGAATGAGCAGTTCTTC
CASSVDRDYGNEQFF
>TRBV5-4|.|TRBJ2-2|TRBD1
TGTGCCAGCAGCTTGGGACAGGGCAAGGCCGGGGAGCTGTTTTTT
CASSLGQGKAGELFF